Listed here are 25 T cell receptor beta chains from one sample, sequenced in a study of cytomegalovirus exposure and HLA in healthy donors. PCR used 60 Vbeta primers and 13 Jbeta primers. TCRdb's copy holds only in-frame clones and misses some; the assay was immunoSEQ multiplex PCR. Of more than 120,000 clones in the sample, 75% to 90% were seen once. The specimen sequenced was PBMCs. Receptors originate from a woman in her twenties or thirties in good health and CMV-seronegative.

The genes are TRBV7-3 and TRBJ1-6; D is perhaps TRBD1 (5 bases). Trimming left V 5 bases short and J 9 bases short, with 20 bases between. Germline V lookup: CDR1 SGHTA, CDR2 FQGTGA. This CDR3 region has 16 residues. The CDR3 DNA reads TGTGCCAGCAGCCTGATAGGACCTCCTCAGGGTTCACCCCTCCACTTT. It specifies CASSLIGPPQGSPLHF.

The rearrangement links TRBV2 to TRBJ1-1, with unresolved D. V shed 6 bases and J shed 4 bases, with 18 bases lying between them. This CDR3 region has 15 residues. The germline V gene encodes CDR1 SNHLY and CDR2 FYNNEI. The chain's CDR3 is CASSPSGGPTTEAFF. CDR3 DNA sequence: TGTGCCAGCAGCCCTTCGGGAGGGCCGACCACTGAAGCTTTCTTT.

The V gene is TRBV10-3, the J gene TRBJ2-3; D might be TRBD1 (6 bases). Between the trimmed V and J ends, which lost 10 bases and 5 bases, there was a span of 16 bases. Germline CDR1 and CDR2: ENHRY and SYGVKD. The CDR3 has 13 residues. CDR3 DNA sequence: TGTGCCACCGATACAGGGCCGGGAGATACGCAGTATTTT. Translation gives CATDTGPGDTQYF.

The rearrangement uses TRBV18 and TRBJ1-1; no clear D. This CDR3 is built from 14 residues. V lost 2 bases and J lost 6, with 13 bases in between. In germline, CDR1 is KGHSH, CDR2 LQKENI. The CDR3 DNA sequence: TGTGCCAGCTCACCATTAAAAGAGGCCTCTGAAGCTTTCTTT. It encodes CASSPLKEASEAFF. Full variable domain (outside the CDR3, taken from reference TRBV18 and TRBJ1-1): NAGVMQNPRHLVRRRGQEARLRCSPMKGHSHVYWYRQLPEEGLKFMVYLQKENIIDESGMPKERFSAEFPKEGPSILRIQQVVRGDSAAYFCASSPLKEASEAFFGQGTRLTVV.

The chain recombines TRBV6-6 with TRBJ1-1, with 11 bases that match TRBD1. The CDR3 runs to 14 residues. Trimming removed 8 bases from V and 4 bases from J; junction bases left unmatched: 6. Germline CDR1 MNHNY, CDR2 SVGAGI (reference sequence). This chain's CDR3 is CASEGTGGVTEAFF. In DNA form, the CDR3 reads TGTGCCAGCGAAGGGACAGGGGGTGTCACTGAAGCTTTCTTT.

The rearrangement uses TRBV10-3 and TRBJ2-7, with D perhaps matching TRBD1 (6 bases). Germline CDR1 reads ENHRY; CDR2 reads SYGVKD. The germline V and J ends were trimmed by 5 bases and 5 bases, with 16 bases remaining between them. The length of the CDR3 is 14 residues. CDR3 coding DNA: TGTGCCATCAGTCCTATCAGGGACACCAACGAGCAGTACTTC. It yields the protein CAISPIRDTNEQYF.

The V gene is TRBV19, the J gene TRBJ1-2; no definite D call. The V end lost 3 bases, the J end lost 5 bases, and 13 bases lay between the germline ends. Germline V gene lookup returns CDR1 LNHDA and CDR2 SQIVND (reference sequence). The CDR3 sequence is 14 residues long. For the CDR3, the DNA is TGTGCCAGTAGTATGAAACCGGGAGGGTATGGCTACACCTTC. Translated: CASSMKPGGYGYTF.

This sequence joins TRBV9 and TRBJ2-3, with TRBD2 identical over 8 bases. CDR1 and CDR2 from the germline V gene are SGDLS and YYNGEE. The V gene end was trimmed by 0 bases and the J gene end by 2 bases; junction bases not matched to a gene: 8. There are 17 residues in the CDR3. The CDR3 DNA is TGTGCCAGCAGCGTAGGGGCTAGCGGGTTATCCACAGATACGCAGTATTTT. This encodes CASSVGASGLSTDTQYF.

This clone was detected once. The chain joins TRBV30 to TRBJ2-3, with D perhaps TRBD2 (5 bases). Germline lookup yields CDR1 GTSNPN and CDR2 SVGIG (reference sequence). The CDR3 length is 15 residues. Trimming pared 7 bases from V and 4 bases from J, leaving 21 bases between. This CDR3 is CAFSPPTSSADTQYF. For the CDR3, the DNA is TGTGCCTTCTCCCCCCCCACTAGTTCCGCAGATACGCAGTATTTT. The full variable domain, in which reference TRBV30 and TRBJ2-3 provide the parts outside the CDR3, is SQTIHQWPATLVQPVGSPLSLECTVEGTSNPNLYWYRQAAGRGLQLLFYSVGIGQISSEVPQNLSASRPQDRQFILSSKKLLLSDSGFYLCAFSPPTSSADTQYFGPGTRLTVL.

The rearrangement joins TRBV5-1 to TRBJ2-7, with TRBD2 matching over 9 bases. The CDR3 has 16 residues. Germline values: CDR1 SGHRS, CDR2 YFSETQ. The V segment lost 4 bases and the J segment 4 bases; nucleotides outside the gene matches: 12. The CDR3 coding sequence is TGCGCCAGCAGCCATCCCCCGGCGGGAGGGAAATACGAGCAGTACTTC. Translating it yields CASSHPPAGGKYEQYF.

The J gene is TRBJ1-1, the V gene TRBV7-9; 7 bases align to TRBD1. The germline gives CDR1 SEHNR, CDR2 FQNEAQ (reference sequence). The CDR3 length is 14 residues. Losses at the gene ends were 3 bases for V and 6 bases for J; bases not matched to a gene: 7. The CDR3 loop reads CASSFGDRASEAFF. CDR3 nucleotides: TGTGCCAGCAGCTTCGGCGACAGGGCATCTGAAGCTTTCTTT. The variable domain in full, completed from reference TRBV7-9 and TRBJ1-1, reads DTGVSQNPRHKITKRGQNVTFRCDPISEHNRLYWYRQTLGQGPEFLTYFQNEAQLEKSRLLSDRFSAERPKGSFSTLEIQRTEQGDSAMYLCASSFGDRASEAFFGQGTRLTVV.

This chain joins TRBV11-2 and TRBJ2-3; 11 nucleotides match TRBD2. The J segment lost 4 bases and the V segment lost 0 bases, leaving 6 bases of the junction unmatched. The CDR3 is made up of 17 amino acids. CDR1 is SGHAT, CDR2 FQNNGV, per germline. CDR3 coding DNA: TGTGCCAGCAGCTTAGATTTACTAGCGGGAGTGGCAGATACGCAGTATTTT. Protein product: CASSLDLLAGVADTQYF.

This chain joins TRBV15 and TRBJ1-4; a possible D gene is TRBD1 (6 bases). Germline values: CDR1 LNHNV, CDR2 YYDKDF (reference sequence). V lost 3 bases and J 8 bases, leaving 13 bases between the germline ends. CDR3 length: 14 amino acids. CDR3 amino acids: CATSSGQSEEKLFF. CDR3 sequence (DNA): TGTGCCACCAGCAGTGGACAGTCGGAGGAAAAACTGTTTTTT.

Turning to this clone: One end of the junction is discordant with germline, which a read error may explain. The chain employs TRBV7-9 and TRBJ2-5; TRBD1 might be the D (6 bases). There are 12 residues in the CDR3. Per the germline V gene, CDR1 is SEHNR and CDR2 is FQNEAQ (reference sequence). The CDR3 region has the DNA TGTTCCAGCAGCCTTGGAGCAGGGGCTAAGTACTTC. This gives the protein CSSSLGAGAKYF.

The chain recombines TRBV7-3 with TRBJ2-3; D perhaps matches TRBD2 (5 bases). The CDR3 spans 14 residues. The V and J ends lost 5 bases and 0 bases respectively, with 9 bases between them. Germline V CDR1 and CDR2: SGHTA, FQGTGA. The chain's CDR3 is CASSPGESTDTQYF. The CDR3 nucleotides are TGTGCCAGCAGCCCCGGGGAGAGCACAGATACGCAGTATTTT.

The V and J genes are TRBV5-1 and TRBJ2-3; 8 bases line up with TRBD1. The CDR3 length is 14 residues. J was trimmed by 1 base and V by 4 bases; bases with no gene match: 2. Germline CDR1 and CDR2: SGHRS and YFSETQ. The CDR3 DNA sequence: TGCGCCAGCAGCGGGGGACAGGGCACAGATACGCAGTATTTT. Its protein product is CASSGGQGTDTQYF.

This chain uses TRBV6-1 with TRBJ1-2; 8 bases line up with TRBD1. The CDR3 is 14 amino acids. Germline V gene data show CDR1 as MNHNS and CDR2 as SASEGT. V shed 10 bases, J shed 2 bases, and the junction held 9 bases outside the gene matches. The CDR3 DNA reads TGTGCCACAAGACAGGGGAGGAGAAACTATGGCTACACCTTC. Translated: CATRQGRRNYGYTF.

The genes are TRBV11-2 and TRBJ2-5; 11 bases match TRBD2. Matching the DNA end better, TRBJ2-7 makes the J call doubtful. The length of the CDR3 is 14 residues. From germline, CDR1 is SGHAT and CDR2 FQNNGV. CDR3 coding DNA: TGTGCCTGCGCCGGGACTAGCGGCACCTACGAGCAGTACTTC. Its translation: CACAGTSGTYEQYF.

This clone was seen a handful of times. The chain has TRBV6-6 and TRBJ2-7, with D uncertain. CDR1 is MNHNY and CDR2 is SVGAGI in the germline V gene (reference sequence). The CDR3 covers 12 residues. The ends were cut back, 2 bases at V and 1 base at J, with 3 bases in the middle. The chain's CDR3 is CASSYRSYEQYF. The CDR3 DNA reads TGTGCCAGCAGTTACCGTTCCTACGAGCAGTACTTC.

The chain combines TRBV5-4 with TRBJ1-1; TRBD1 agrees at 7 bases. The germline V gene has CDR1 SGHNT and CDR2 YYREEE (reference sequence). With V trimmed by 6 bases and J by 1 base, 12 bases remained unmatched. This CDR3 comprises 16 residues. CDR3: CASTPGYGDRNTEAFF. The CDR3 DNA sequence: TGTGCCAGCACTCCTGGATATGGGGACAGGAACACTGAAGCTTTCTTT. The full variable domain, completed using reference TRBV5-4 and TRBJ1-1, is ETGVTQSPTHLIKTRGQQVTLRCSSQSGHNTVSWYQQALGQGPQFIFQYYREEENGRGNFPPRFSGLQFPNYSSELNVNALELDDSALYLCASTPGYGDRNTEAFFGQGTRLTVV.

The chain combines TRBV9 with TRBJ2-5; D uncertain. The CDR3 has 13 amino acids. Germline CDR1 is SGDLS and CDR2 is YYNGEE. Trimming stripped 0 bases from V and 1 base from J, with 4 bases between. In DNA form, the CDR3 reads TGTGCCAGCAGCGTAGGTCGCCAAGAGACCCAGTACTTC. It is translated as CASSVGRQETQYF.

This sequence joins TRBV7-9 and TRBJ2-5; the match to TRBD1 covers 10 bases. CDR1 SEHNR and CDR2 FQNEAQ come from the germline V gene (reference sequence). The CDR3 consists of 15 residues. The junction had 2 bases not matched to a gene; V was cut back by 1 base and J by 3 bases. The CDR3 DNA sequence: TGTGCCAGCAGCTTAGACGGGACAGGGGAAGAGACCCAGTACTTC. It yields the protein CASSLDGTGEETQYF.

The rearrangement joins TRBV7-2 to TRBJ1-5; D possibly corresponds to TRBD1 (6 bases). Germline values: CDR1 SGHTA, CDR2 FQGNSA. The CDR3 contains 15 residues. Deletions cut 5 bases from V and 6 bases from J, with 17 bases between. The CDR3 loop reads CASSPQGGGGQPQHF. The CDR3 DNA follows: TGTGCCAGCAGCCCTCAAGGGGGGGGCGGTCAGCCCCAGCATTTT.

The CDR3 spells CASSLMGGSAETQYF. CDR3 nucleotide sequence: TGTGCCAGCAGCTTAATGGGGGGGTCGGCAGAGACCCAGTACTTC. The chain combines TRBV7-3 with TRBJ2-5; 7 bases line up with TRBD2. CDR1 and CDR2 from the germline V gene are SGHTA and FQGTGA. J was trimmed by 4 bases and V by 1 base; bases with no gene match: 6. The CDR3 is made up of 15 amino acids.

This clone was seen more than once but under ten times. The chain links TRBV5-4 to TRBJ2-7, with 10 positions matching TRBD1. V lost 4 bases to trimming and J lost 3 bases; unmatched junction nucleotides: 4. The CDR3 has 14 amino acids. Germline V gene data show CDR1 as SGHNT and CDR2 as YYREEE (reference sequence). In nucleotides, the CDR3 is TGTGCCAGCAGCGAACGGACAGGGGGCTACGAGCAGTACTTC. This gives the protein CASSERTGGYEQYF.